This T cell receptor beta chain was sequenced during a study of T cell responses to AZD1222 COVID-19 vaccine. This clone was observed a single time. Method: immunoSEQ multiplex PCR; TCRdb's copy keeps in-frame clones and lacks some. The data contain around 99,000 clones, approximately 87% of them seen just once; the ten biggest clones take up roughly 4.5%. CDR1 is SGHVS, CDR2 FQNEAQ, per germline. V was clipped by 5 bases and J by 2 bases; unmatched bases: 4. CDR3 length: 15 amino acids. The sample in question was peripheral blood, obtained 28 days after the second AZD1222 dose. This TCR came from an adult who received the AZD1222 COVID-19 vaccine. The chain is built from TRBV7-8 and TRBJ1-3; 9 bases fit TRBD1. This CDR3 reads CASSLRTGAGNTIYF. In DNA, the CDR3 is TGTGCCAGCAGCCTTAGGACAGGGGCTGGAAACACCATATATTTT. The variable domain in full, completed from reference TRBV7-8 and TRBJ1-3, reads GAGVSQSPRYKVAKRGQDVALRCDPISGHVSLFWYQQALGQGPEFLTYFQNEAQLDKSGLPSDRFFAERPEGSVSTLKIQRTQQEDSAVYLCASSLRTGAGNTIYFGEGSWLTVV.